This TCR beta chain was captured by sequencing in a study of T cell repertoires in cytomegalovirus infection. Study-wide results and limits: CMV-specific HLA-C-restricted TCR beta clonotypes dominated the ex vivo response.

TCRdb itself ran the reads through MiXCR, one entry per CDR3 protein. Of fewer than 550,000 distinct CDR3 sequences listed, more than 15% are singletons. This CDR3 is built from 17 residues. Germline assignment: CDR1 DFQATT and CDR2 SNEGSKA (reference sequence). V dropped 6 bases and J dropped 0; count of bases not matched to a gene: 14. Worth noting for this clonotype: Its antigen remains unidentified.

The source material was CD8+ T cells from PBMCs. The TCR was taken from a human donor in good health (CMV status not recorded). Some clones in this sample may be carry-over from other donors' samples. V is TRBV20-1 and J is TRBJ2-7, with 10 nucleotides matching TRBD2. CDR3 loop: CSAEGLAGEPSSYEQYF. Written as DNA, the CDR3 is TGCAGTGCAGAGGGGCTAGCGGGAGAACCGAGCTCCTACGAGCAGTACTTC.